This section outlines one T cell receptor beta chain sequence together with its context. No antigen is known for it. This record belongs to a study of monozygotic twins with inflammatory bowel disease. CDR1 is MGHRA and CDR2 is YSYEKL in the germline V gene. CDR3 length equals 20 residues. Overall study findings and caveats: Sharing of clonotypes with others was lower in IBD patients than in healthy twins, and this was especially so with disease activity.

TCRdb reanalyzed the 5' RACE reads and collapses them to one entry per CDR3 protein, without DNA. This specimen shows over 150,000 distinct CDR3 sequences; the ten leading clones hold 2.4%. The sample comprised blood. This clonotype was obtained from a human donor with ulcerative colitis or Crohn's disease, or a healthy co-twin of an affected twin (not recorded which). The genes are TRBV4-1 and TRBJ2-1; lacking DNA, the TRBD1 call made by TCRdb goes unchecked. The CDR3 protein is CASSLTRGGGPLPTYNEQFF.